Described below is a single TCR beta chain sequence and its context. Its antigen is as yet unknown. Clones were read by immunoSEQ multiplex PCR, and TCRdb kept only the in-frame ones, dropping some. The repertoire holds about 120,000 clones, with 80% to 90% as singletons. This sample is part of a study of T cell responses to AZD1222 COVID-19 vaccine. Whole-study findings and limits: Variant regions that are unmutated are reportedly the target of nearly half of spike-specific TCRs.

V was pared by 3 bases and J by 6 bases, with 11 bases between. CDR1 is KGHSH and CDR2 is LQKENI in the germline V gene. This CDR3 is 13 amino acids long. The clonotype was recovered from an adult in good health. The sequencing here drew on peripheral blood, taken on day 0 of AZD1222 vaccination. This chain uses TRBV18 with TRBJ1-2, with D unclear. Here the CDR3 DNA reads TGTGCCAGCTCACCGGCGGAAGTCGATGGCTACACCTTC. Its protein is CASSPAEVDGYTF.